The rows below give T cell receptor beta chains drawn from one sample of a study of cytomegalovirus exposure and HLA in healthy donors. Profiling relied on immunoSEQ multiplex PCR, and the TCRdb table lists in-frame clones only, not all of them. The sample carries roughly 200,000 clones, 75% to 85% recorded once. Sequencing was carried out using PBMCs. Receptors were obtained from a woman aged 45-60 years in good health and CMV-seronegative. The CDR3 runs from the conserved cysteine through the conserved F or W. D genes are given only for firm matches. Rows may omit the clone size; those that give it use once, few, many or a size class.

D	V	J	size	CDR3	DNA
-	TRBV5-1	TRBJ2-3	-	CASSYGREDTQYF	TGCGCCAGCAGTTATGGACGGGAAGATACGCAGTATTTT
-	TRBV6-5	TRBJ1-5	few	CASSYRQGIYQPQHF	TGTGCCAGCAGTTACAGGCAGGGGATTTATCAGCCCCAGCATTTT
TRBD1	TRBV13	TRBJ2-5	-	CASGRWGTGYSEQYF	TGTGCCAGCGGCCGTTGGGGGACAGGCTATAGTGAGCAGTACTTC
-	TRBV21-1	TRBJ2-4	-	CASSHRDSRSLAKNIQYF	TGTGCCAGCAGCCATAGGGACAGTCGAAGTCTAGCCAAAAACATTCAGTACTTC
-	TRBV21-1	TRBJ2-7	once	CASSSHSPQRTDFSYEQYF	TGTGCCAGCAGTTCCCACTCTCCCCAACGGACAGACTTCTCCTACGAGCAGTACTTC
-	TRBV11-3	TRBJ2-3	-	CASSHGAREGTDTQYF	TGTGCCAGCAGCCACGGCGCGCGGGAAGGGACAGATACGCAGTATTTT
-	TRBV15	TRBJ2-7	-	CAIGQTYEQYF	TGTGCCATCGGACAGACCTACGAGCAGTACTTC
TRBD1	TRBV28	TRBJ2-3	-	CASTLTGTGGLADTQYF	TGTGCCAGCACACTGACCGGGACAGGGGGCTTGGCAGATACGCAGTATTTT
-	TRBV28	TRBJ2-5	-	CASSLLRETQYF	TGTGCCAGCAGTTTACTCCGGGAGACCCAGTACTTC
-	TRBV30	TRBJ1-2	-	CAWRYTGGYTF	TGTGCCTGGAGGTACACGGGTGGCTACACCTTC
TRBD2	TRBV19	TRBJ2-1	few	CASSELAGVFDEQFF	TGTGCCAGTAGTGAACTAGCGGGAGTCTTCGATGAGCAGTTCTTC
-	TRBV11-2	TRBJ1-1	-	CASSRLDGNTEAFF	TGTGCCAGCAGCCGTTTAGATGGGAACACTGAAGCTTTCTTT
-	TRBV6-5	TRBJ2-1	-	CASRRLVSNEQFF	TGTGCCAGCAGGCGACTAGTCTCCAATGAGCAGTTCTTC
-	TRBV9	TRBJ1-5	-	CASSVAGEGPQHF	TGTGCCAGCAGCGTAGCTGGAGAGGGGCCCCAGCATTTT
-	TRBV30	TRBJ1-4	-	CAWSVSPSLNEKLFF	TGTGCCTGGAGTGTATCACCGAGCCTTAATGAAAAACTGTTTTTT
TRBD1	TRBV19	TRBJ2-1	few	CASSREQGLYNEQFF	TGTGCCAGTAGTAGGGAACAGGGGCTTTACAATGAGCAGTTCTTC
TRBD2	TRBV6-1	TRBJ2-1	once	CASTGTSGRSEQFF	TGTGCCAGCACCGGGACTAGCGGGAGGTCCGAGCAGTTCTTC
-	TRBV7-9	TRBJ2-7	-	CASSPDSTYEQYF	TGTGCCAGCAGCCCGGACAGTACCTACGAGCAGTACTTC
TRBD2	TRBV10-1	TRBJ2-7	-	CASSEGGLESHEQYF	TGCGCCAGCAGTGAGGGGGGACTAGAATCCCACGAGCAGTACTTC
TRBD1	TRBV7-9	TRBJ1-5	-	CSSSIGQGNQPQHF	TGTTCCAGCAGTATCGGACAGGGCAATCAGCCCCAGCATTTT
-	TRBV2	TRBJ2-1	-	CASSEWLSGGEQFF	TGTGCCAGCAGTGAGTGGCTTTCCGGCGGTGAGCAGTTCTTC
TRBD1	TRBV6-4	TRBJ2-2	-	CASRPGGSAGELFF	TGTGCCAGCAGGCCAGGGGGCAGCGCCGGGGAGCTGTTTTTT
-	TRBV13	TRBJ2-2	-	CASSLQGNTGELFF	TGTGCCAGCAGCTTACAGGGGAACACCGGGGAGCTGTTTTTT
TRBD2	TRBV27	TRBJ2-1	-	CASSLLGTNYLASYNEQFF	TGTGCCAGCAGTTTACTCGGGACTAATTATTTAGCCTCCTACAATGAGCAGTTCTTC
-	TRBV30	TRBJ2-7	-	CAPHRGPSSYEQYF	TGTGCCCCCCATCGCGGGCCTTCCTCCTACGAGCAGTACTTC
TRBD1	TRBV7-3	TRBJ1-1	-	CASRPTGMNTEAFF	TGTGCCAGCCGACCGACAGGGATGAACACTGAAGCTTTCTTT
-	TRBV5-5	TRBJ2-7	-	CASSRSIQGSLYEQYF	TGTGCCAGCAGCCGATCCATACAGGGTTCCCTCTACGAGCAGTACTTC
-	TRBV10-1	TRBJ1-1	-	CASRQGWNTEAFF	TGCGCCAGCAGACAGGGCTGGAACACTGAAGCTTTCTTT
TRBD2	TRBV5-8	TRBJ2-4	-	CASSDLAGGPAKNIQYF	TGTGCCAGCAGCGATTTAGCGGGAGGGCCGGCCAAAAACATTCAGTACTTC
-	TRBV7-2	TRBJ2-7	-	CASSSDRYYEQYF	TGTGCCAGCAGCTCGGACAGATACTACGAGCAGTACTTC
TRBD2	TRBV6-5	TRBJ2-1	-	CASSFAASGRVGEQFF	TGTGCCAGCAGTTTTGCGGCTAGCGGGAGAGTCGGTGAGCAGTTCTTC
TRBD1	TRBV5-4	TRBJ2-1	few	CASSLGTGGTYNEQFF	TGTGCCAGCAGCTTGGGCACAGGGGGCACATACAATGAGCAGTTCTTC
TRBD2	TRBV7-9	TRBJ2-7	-	CASSDFGGRAYEQYF	TGTGCCAGCAGCGACTTTGGGGGGAGGGCCTACGAGCAGTACTTC
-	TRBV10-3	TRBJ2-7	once	CAISAGLARTYEQYF	TGTGCCATCAGTGCGGGGCTAGCGAGAACCTACGAGCAGTACTTC
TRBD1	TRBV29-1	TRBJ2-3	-	CSVEGQGATDTQYF	TGCAGCGTTGAAGGCCAGGGGGCGACAGATACGCAGTATTTT
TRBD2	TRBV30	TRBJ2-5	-	CAWSVWGEGPRETQYF	TGTGCCTGGAGTGTATGGGGGGAGGGTCCCCGGGAGACCCAGTACTTC
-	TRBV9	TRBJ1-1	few	CASSVAGTNTEAFF	TGTGCCAGCAGCGTGGCTGGTACGAACACTGAAGCTTTCTTT
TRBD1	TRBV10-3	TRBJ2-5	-	CAISDLQGLGETQYF	TGTGCCATCAGTGACTTACAGGGGCTCGGGGAGACCCAGTACTTC
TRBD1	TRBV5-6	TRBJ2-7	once	CASSLGQGRLEQYF	TGTGCCAGCAGCCTCGGACAGGGGAGACTCGAGCAGTACTTC
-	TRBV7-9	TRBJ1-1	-	CASNLGGDTEAFF	TGTGCCAGCAATTTGGGAGGGGACACTGAAGCTTTCTTT
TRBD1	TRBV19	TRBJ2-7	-	CASSTQGARYEQYF	TGTGCCAGTAGTACCCAGGGGGCGCGTTACGAGCAGTACTTC
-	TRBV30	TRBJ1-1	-	CAWGKGGGGEAFF	TGTGCCTGGGGGAAAGGGGGAGGGGGTGAAGCTTTCTTT
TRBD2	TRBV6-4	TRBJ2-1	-	CASAVLSGRLNEQFF	TGTGCCAGCGCCGTCCTGAGCGGGAGATTGAATGAGCAGTTCTTC
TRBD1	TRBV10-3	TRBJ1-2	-	CAISESGQGYGYTF	TGTGCCATCAGTGAGTCAGGACAGGGCTATGGCTACACCTTC
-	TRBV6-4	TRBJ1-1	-	CASTPRPADTEAFF	TGTGCCAGCACTCCAAGACCGGCGGACACTGAAGCTTTCTTT
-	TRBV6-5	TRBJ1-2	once	CASSYSLGGNYGYTF	TGTGCCAGCAGTTACTCCCTAGGGGGTAACTATGGCTACACCTTC
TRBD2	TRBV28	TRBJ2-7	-	CASRSLGTSGHEQYF	TGTGCCAGCAGGTCTCTCGGGACTAGCGGTCACGAGCAGTACTTC
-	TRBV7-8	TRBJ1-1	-	CASSLEGYRTEAFF	TGTGCCAGCAGCTTAGAGGGGTATCGAACTGAAGCTTTCTTT
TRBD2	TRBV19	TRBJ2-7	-	CASSTLAGRGNYEQYF	TGTGCCAGTAGTACCTTAGCGGGAAGGGGGAACTACGAGCAGTACTTC
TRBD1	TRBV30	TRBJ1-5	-	CAWSPDRGAQPQHF	TGTGCCTGGAGCCCCGACAGGGGGGCTCAGCCCCAGCATTTT
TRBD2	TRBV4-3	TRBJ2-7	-	CASSLRGVPEQYF	TGCGCCAGCAGCCTCCGGGGGGTACCCGAGCAGTACTTC